A single sample is the source of the 26 T cell receptor beta chains below, sequenced in a study of cytomegalovirus exposure and HLA in healthy donors. Use of 60 Vbeta and 13 Jbeta primers characterized the PCR. Clones were sequenced by immunoSEQ multiplex PCR, and TCRdb holds only the in-frame ones, with some missing. Seen here are 35,000 to 50,000 clones, 60% to 75% observed once, and the top ten hold around 4%. Sequencing was carried out using PBMCs. All receptors derive from a man in his forties in good health and CMV-seronegative.

The J gene is TRBJ2-4, the V gene TRBV28; 7 bases agree with TRBD2. Germline assignment: CDR1 MDHEN and CDR2 SYDVKM. The V segment lost 3 bases and the J segment 9 bases; nucleotides outside the gene matches: 8. CDR3 size: 14 residues. The CDR3 loop reads CASSFGSGGSIQYF. The CDR3 DNA sequence: TGTGCCAGCAGTTTCGGCTCCGGGGGGAGCATTCAGTACTTC.

This clone has just a few counts. The chain combines TRBV10-3 with TRBJ2-5; 10 positions match TRBD1. CDR1 and CDR2 (germline): ENHRY, SYGVKD. The V gene end was trimmed by 6 bases and the J gene end by 5 bases; junction bases not matched to a gene: 12. This CDR3 contains 16 residues. The CDR3 region is CAISDPGTGERETQYF. The CDR3 DNA reads as TGTGCCATCAGCGACCCCGGGACAGGGGAGCGGGAGACCCAGTACTTC.

The V gene is TRBV10-3, the J gene TRBJ1-6; D gene uncertain. The CDR3 loop spans 15 amino acids. Deletions cut 0 bases from V and 5 bases from J, with 8 bases between. Germline loops: CDR1 ENHRY, CDR2 SYGVKD. CDR3 region: CAISESTRDNSPLHF. Written as DNA, the CDR3 is TGTGCCATCAGTGAGTCGACCCGGGATAATTCACCCCTCCACTTT.

This clone was detected only a few times. The CDR3, as DNA: TGTGCCAGCAGGGCGGGACAGATTAATTCACCCCTCCACTTT. Translated, it gives CASRAGQINSPLHF. The genes are TRBV2 and TRBJ1-6; 7 nucleotides agree with TRBD1. V shed 6 bases, J shed 6 bases, and the junction held 5 bases outside the gene matches. The length of the CDR3 is 14 residues. Germline values: CDR1 SNHLY, CDR2 FYNNEI.

The chain couples TRBV2 to TRBJ1-5; 7 bases match TRBD1. V dropped 6 bases and J dropped 2; count of bases not matched to a gene: 7. This CDR3 region has 15 residues. Looked up from germline, CDR1 is SNHLY and CDR2 is FYNNEI. As DNA, the CDR3 is TGTGCCAGCAGCCCGACAGGGAGCGGCAATCAGCCCCAGCATTTT. It specifies CASSPTGSGNQPQHF. Full variable domain (outside the CDR3, taken from reference TRBV2 and TRBJ1-5): EPEVTQTPSHQVTQMGQEVILRCVPISNHLYFYWYRQILGQKVEFLVSFYNNEISEKSEIFDDQFSVERPDGSNFTLKIRSTKLEDSAMYFCASSPTGSGNQPQHFGDGTRLSIL.

The chain links TRBV10-3 to TRBJ1-6, with no clear D. Germline assignment: CDR1 ENHRY and CDR2 SYGVKD. V was clipped by 8 bases and J by 6 bases, with 14 bases between them. This CDR3 region has 14 residues. DNA of the CDR3: TGTGCCATCGGGATCGGGGAAACTAATTCACCCCTCCACTTT. Translated, it gives CAIGIGETNSPLHF.

The rearrangement joins TRBV2 to TRBJ1-6; TRBD1 is a possible D gene (6 bases). The CDR3 is made up of 15 amino acids. Looked up from germline, CDR1 is SNHLY and CDR2 is FYNNEI. Trimming cost V 6 bases and J 7 bases, with 16 bases left between them. CDR3 DNA sequence: TGTGCCAGCAGGGAACAGGGTAAATTCAATTCACCCCTCCACTTT. Translated, it gives CASREQGKFNSPLHF.

The chain uses TRBV7-6 and TRBJ2-1, with D uncertain. V lost 1 base to trimming and J lost 5 bases, with 6 bases between them. This CDR3 comprises 13 residues. CDR1 is SGHVS, CDR2 FNYEAQ, per germline. CDR3 DNA sequence: TGTGCCAGCAGCTTAGAGAACAACAATGAGCAGTTCTTC. Its translation: CASSLENNNEQFF.

In its sample, this clone was seen a few times. J is TRBJ1-1 and V is TRBV29-1; tentatively, D is TRBD1 (6 bases). With 3 bases removed from V and 10 bases from J, the gap between germline ends came to 18 bases. CDR1 and CDR2 from the germline V gene are SQVTM and ANQGSEA. The CDR3 spans 13 residues. The CDR3 DNA reads TGCAGCGTTGAGGTACAGGGACGAGTAGGAGCTTTCTTT. Amino acid sequence: CSVEVQGRVGAFF.

This clone came up once. The chain joins TRBV4-2 to TRBJ2-7; TRBD2 aligns across 15 bases. V was clipped by 4 bases and J by 0 bases; unmatched bases: 7. CDR3 length: 18 amino acids. In germline, CDR1 is LGHNA, CDR2 YNFKEQ. Written as DNA, the CDR3 is TGTGCCAGCAGCCGGGGACTAGCGGGGGGCAAGAGCTCCTACGAGCAGTACTTC. Its translation: CASSRGLAGGKSSYEQYF.

This sequence joins TRBV4-3 and TRBJ1-3; 8 nucleotides align to TRBD1. This CDR3 has 16 residues. Germline V gives CDR1 LGHNA, CDR2 YSLEER. Germline trimming cut 2 bases from V and 2 bases from J; bases unmatched to any gene: 5. The CDR3 DNA reads as TGCGCCAGCAGCCAACAGTCGACAGGGGCTGGAAACACCATATATTTT. Translated: CASSQQSTGAGNTIYF.

The chain is built from TRBV2 and TRBJ2-5; D perhaps matches TRBD2 (6 bases). Trimming removed 8 bases from V and 5 bases from J, with 18 bases in between. There are 14 residues in the CDR3. Per the germline V gene, CDR1 is SNHLY and CDR2 is FYNNEI. CDR3 residues: CASLRRVNGETQYF. Written as DNA, the CDR3 is TGTGCCAGCCTGAGGAGGGTGAATGGGGAGACCCAGTACTTC.

The chain has TRBV19 and TRBJ1-1, with 9 bases fitting TRBD1. The CDR3 covers 13 residues. CDR1 is LNHDA, CDR2 SQIVND, per germline (reference sequence). The junction had 2 bases not matched to a gene; V was cut back by 6 bases and J by 3 bases. DNA of the CDR3: TGTGCCAGTAGCCGACAGGGGGACACTGAAGCTTTCTTT. It specifies CASSRQGDTEAFF.

The gene calls are TRBV18 and TRBJ1-1; 8 nucleotides line up with TRBD1. The V and J ends lost 3 bases and 4 bases, in that order; junction bases with no gene match: 4. This CDR3 is 14 amino acids long. Germline lookup yields CDR1 KGHSH and CDR2 LQKENI. The DNA of the CDR3 is TGTGCCAGCTCACCGGACAGGGCGAGCACTGAAGCTTTCTTT. Encoded protein: CASSPDRASTEAFF. The entire variable domain, with the rest obtained from reference TRBV18 and TRBJ1-1, is as follows: NAGVMQNPRHLVRRRGQEARLRCSPMKGHSHVYWYRQLPEEGLKFMVYLQKENIIDESGMPKERFSAEFPKEGPSILRIQQVVRGDSAAYFCASSPDRASTEAFFGQGTRLTVV.

The chain links TRBV6-5 to TRBJ2-5, with TRBD1 matching 11 bases. The CDR3 loop spans 15 amino acids. V shed 6 bases and J 4 bases; nucleotides not matched to a gene: 7. Looked up from germline, CDR1 is MNHEY and CDR2 is SVGAGI. The CDR3 protein is CASSYLGTGGETQYF. In nucleotides, the CDR3 is TGTGCCAGCAGCTACCTCGGGACAGGGGGAGAGACCCAGTACTTC.

The J gene is TRBJ2-6, the V gene TRBV27, with D perhaps TRBD2 (6 bases). V dropped 2 bases and J dropped 12 bases, with 11 bases sitting between them. Germline V gene sequence: CDR1 MNHEY, CDR2 SMNVEV (reference sequence). The CDR3 covers 13 residues. The CDR3 here is CASSLNVGGVLTF. The CDR3 DNA reads as TGTGCCAGCAGTTTAAACGTGGGAGGCGTCCTGACTTTC. Drawing the rest from reference TRBV27 and TRBJ2-6, the complete variable domain is EAQVTQNPRYLITVTGKKLTVTCSQNMNHEYMSWYRQDPGLGLRQIYYSMNVEVTDKGDVPEGYKVSRKEKRNFPLILESPSPNQTSLYFCASSLNVGGVLTFGAGSRLTVL.

The chain joins TRBV6-5 to TRBJ1-1, with a tentative D call TRBD1 (5 bases). The CDR3 covers 15 residues. Trimming removed 0 bases from V and 1 base from J, with 9 bases in between. The germline V gene has CDR1 MNHEY and CDR2 SVGAGI. CDR3 nucleotide sequence: TGTGCCAGCAGTTACTCGCGGGGGGGGAACACTGAAGCTTTCTTT. It codes for CASSYSRGGNTEAFF.

The J gene is TRBJ2-7, the V gene TRBV28; TRBD2 matches 8 bases. The germline V gene encodes CDR1 MDHEN and CDR2 SYDVKM. V gave up 3 bases and J gave up 1 base; unmatched junction bases: 5. There are 15 residues in the CDR3. The CDR3 is CASSFGGGGSYEQYF. The DNA of the CDR3 is TGTGCCAGCAGTTTCGGTGGCGGGGGGTCCTACGAGCAGTACTTC.

The V and J genes are TRBV30 and TRBJ1-1, with 8 bases that match TRBD1. The trim removed 5 bases at V and 6 bases at J, leaving 8 bases unmatched. Germline CDR1 and CDR2: GTSNPN and SVGIG (reference sequence). The CDR3 totals 13 residues. The CDR3 DNA sequence: TGTGCCTGGTCTGACAGGGGCCACTCTGAAGCTTTCTTT. Protein: CAWSDRGHSEAFF.

J is TRBJ2-3 and V is TRBV5-6, with 9 bases matching TRBD1. CDR3 length equals 15 residues. Germline CDR1 and CDR2: SGHDT and YYEEEE. Unmatched junction bases numbered 7, after V lost 3 bases and J lost 5 bases. CDR3 nucleotides: TGTGCCAGCAGCTACGGACAGGGGAGGGTAGATACGCAGTATTTT. Its translation: CASSYGQGRVDTQYF.

This chain uses TRBV18 with TRBJ1-2; TRBD1 matches at 11 bases. J was trimmed by 4 bases and V by 8 bases; bases with no gene match: 12. Germline V lookup: CDR1 KGHSH, CDR2 LQKENI. The CDR3 covers 16 residues. The CDR3: CASRGQGAVGPYGYTF. CDR3 coding DNA: TGTGCCAGCCGCGGACAGGGGGCTGTTGGGCCCTATGGCTACACCTTC.

In its sample, this clone ranks as medium-sized (0.01 to 0.1%). The rearrangement uses TRBV28 and TRBJ2-7, with D perhaps matching TRBD2 (6 bases). Germline V gene sequence: CDR1 MDHEN, CDR2 SYDVKM. Trimming removed 7 bases from V and 5 bases from J, with 15 bases in between. This CDR3 comprises 13 residues. The CDR3: CASTLPGVDEQYF. The CDR3 DNA follows: TGTGCCAGCACCCTCCCGGGGGTCGACGAGCAGTACTTC.

The chain uses TRBV6-5 and TRBJ2-7; 7 bases fit TRBD1. The CDR3 totals 13 residues. V trimming: 5 bases; J trimming: 2 bases; junction bases outside the gene matches: 3. Germline V gene lookup returns CDR1 MNHEY and CDR2 SVGAGI. The CDR3 sequence: CASSRDRAYEQYF. The CDR3 nucleotides are TGTGCCAGCAGTCGGGACAGAGCCTACGAGCAGTACTTC.

This clone was observed a few times. The chain recombines TRBV4-3 with TRBJ2-5; no definite D call. The germline CDR1 and CDR2 sequences are LGHNA and YSLEER. The CDR3 extends over 14 amino acids. The V end lost 0 bases, the J end lost 1 base, and 6 bases lay between the germline ends. CDR3 sequence: CASSQETSQETQYF. CDR3 in DNA: TGCGCCAGCAGCCAAGAGACAAGCCAAGAGACCCAGTACTTC.

The V and J genes are TRBV5-8 and TRBJ1-4; 7 nucleotides align to TRBD1. V shed 4 bases and J 7 bases; nucleotides not matched to a gene: 7. The CDR3 has 14 amino acids. Germline V lookup: CDR1 SGHTS, CDR2 YDEGEE. CDR3 loop: CASSPRQGREKLFF. Here the CDR3 DNA reads TGTGCCAGCAGCCCCCGACAGGGACGTGAAAAACTGTTTTTT.

In DNA, the CDR3 is TGTGCCATCAGTGAATCGGGTCAGGGCTACGAGCAGTACTTC. This gives the protein CAISESGQGYEQYF. V and J are TRBV10-3 and TRBJ2-7, with D possibly matching TRBD1 (5 bases). The CDR3 is 14 amino acids. The V end lost 3 bases, the J end lost 3 bases, and 12 bases lay between the germline ends. The V gene's germline CDR1 is ENHRY and CDR2 SYGVKD.